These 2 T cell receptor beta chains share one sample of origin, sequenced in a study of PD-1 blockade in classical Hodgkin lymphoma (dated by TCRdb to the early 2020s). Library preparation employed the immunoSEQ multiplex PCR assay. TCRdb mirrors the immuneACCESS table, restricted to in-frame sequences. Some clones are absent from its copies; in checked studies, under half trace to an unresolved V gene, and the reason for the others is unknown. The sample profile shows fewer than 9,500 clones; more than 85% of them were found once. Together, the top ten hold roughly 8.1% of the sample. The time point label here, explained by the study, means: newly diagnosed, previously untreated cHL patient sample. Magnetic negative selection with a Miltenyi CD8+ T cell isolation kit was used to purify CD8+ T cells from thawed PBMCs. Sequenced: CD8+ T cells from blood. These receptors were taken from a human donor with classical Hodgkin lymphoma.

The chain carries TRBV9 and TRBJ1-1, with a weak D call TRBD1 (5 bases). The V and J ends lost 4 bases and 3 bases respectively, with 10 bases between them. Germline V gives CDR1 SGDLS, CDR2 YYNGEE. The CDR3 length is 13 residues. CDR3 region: CASSLGGDTEAFF. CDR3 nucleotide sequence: TGTGCCAGCAGCCTGGGGGGGGACACTGAAGCTTTCTTT.

In DNA, the CDR3 is TGCGCCAGCACCCTGGTTATGCCGAACACTGAAGCTTTCTTT. This translates into CASTLVMPNTEAFF. V and J are TRBV4-1 and TRBJ1-1; no definite D call. The germline CDR1 and CDR2 sequences are MGHRA and YSYEKL. The CDR3 is 14 amino acids. Trimming took 7 bases from V and 1 from J, leaving 13 bases between them.